This TCR beta chain was retrieved from a study of T cells in narcolepsy (dated by TCRdb to the late 2010s). Study-level background: Patients with narcolepsy type 1 or type 2 (NT1, NT2) were enrolled in the study together with healthy control donors. The study used TCR Vbeta sequencing to track clonotypes in blood and CSF while looking for autoreactive T cells in narcolepsy patients that target self-antigens of hypocretin neurons (hypocretin, TRIB2).

What the study reported, not specific to this receptor: Some blood memory CD4+ repertoires from patients and controls contained no sequences matching autoreactive T cell clones. Plots that compared CSF and blood CD4+ T cell clonotypes from the same patient highlighted HCRT-specific and TRIB2-specific autoreactive clonotypes. Autoreactive clonotypes were reported to be detected serially in the blood of the same patients and of different patients, but not in the blood of healthy controls. Numbers of sequenced blood memory CD4+ clonotypes were comparable, averaging approximately 42,000 in patients and roughly 35,000 in controls.

The library was made by the immunoSEQ multiplex PCR assay. This is the immuneACCESS table as TCRdb keeps it, with only in-frame sequences that have V and J called. A part of the clones is gone; compared with another copy, unresolved V genes explain less than half, and the rest is unexplained. This sample is represented by under 40,000 clones; about four fifths of them were singletons. Jointly, the top ten make up roughly 0.7% of the sample. With respect to this clone: Its binding antigen is unknown. No per-base quality is available; no much larger clone lies one base away.

Memory CD4+ T cells were sorted ex vivo from peripheral blood of narcolepsy patients and healthy controls for TCR Vbeta sequencing. This sequence originates from a human donor in good health. What was sequenced was memory (CD45RA-) CD4+ T cells from blood. Reading the label with the study, this specimen's cell subset or site is: memory T cells sorted ex vivo from peripheral blood.

The encoded CDR3 is CASSLIDRREPQHF. The nucleotides are TGTGCCAGCAGCCTGATCGATCGAAGGGAGCCCCAGCATTTT. The chain is encoded by TRBV5-8 joined to TRBJ1-5; a confident D gene designation cannot be given. The CDR3 starts with the cysteine, ends with the phenylalanine, and has 14 residues. Of the read, only the CDR3 DNA is kept; its 42 bases are in frame from base 1. Via the germline V gene, CDR1 is SGHTS and CDR2 YDEGEE. V is clipped by 4 bases and J by 8 bases, and the sequence between their germline boundaries is 16 bases long.